This T cell receptor (beta chain) was documented in a study of blood T cell repertoires in COVID-19. Using immunoSEQ multiplex PCR, the repertoire was profiled, and TCRdb retains in-frame clones only, with some absent. Of hundreds of thousands of clones listed, around 90% are singletons. The junction had 9 bases not matched to a gene; V was cut back by 2 bases and J by 2 bases. Germline V gene data show CDR1 as MNHNS and CDR2 as SASEGT. The CDR3 runs 17 residues. V and J are TRBV6-1 and TRBJ2-4, with 7 bases fitting TRBD1. The receptor was derived from a woman between 45 and 60 years old who had recovered from COVID-19. The sequenced sample consisted of PBMCs or T cells enriched from blood (not recorded which). The CDR3 reads CASSENDRQGSKNIQYF. CDR3 coding DNA: TGTGCCAGCAGTGAAAATGACCGACAGGGCTCCAAAAACATTCAGTACTTC.